This T cell receptor (beta chain) is from a study of cytomegalovirus exposure and HLA in healthy donors. The count of this clone is one. V lost 4 bases and J lost 5, with 15 bases in between. From germline, CDR1 is KGHSH and CDR2 LQKENI. This CDR3 comprises 16 residues. Sequencing used immunoSEQ multiplex PCR; TCRdb keeps in-frame clones, though not all of them. The sample holds fewer than 150,000 clones; just over 85% are singletons and the top ten take around 8%. The sample was PBMCs. V is TRBV18 and J is TRBJ1-6; D is unclear. This sequence was found in a young woman in good health and CMV-seropositive. CDR3 nucleotides: TGTGCCAGCTCACAGGAGGGCAGCTATAATAATTCACCCCTCCACTTT. Protein sequence: CASSQEGSYNNSPLHF.